Shown below are 15 T cell receptor beta chains from a single sample sequenced in a study of CD8 T cells in Susac syndrome. With random hexamers, roughly 0.45 to 1 ug RNA was reverse transcribed. TCRdb reprocessed the immunoSEQ multiplex PCR reads with MiXCR, giving one entry per CDR3 protein. This table holds 300,000 to 350,000 distinct CDR3 sequences, approximately 90% found once. The sequenced material came from CD4+ T cells from PBMCs. The receptors here all came from a human donor with multiple sclerosis.

The rearrangement links TRBV7-9 to TRBJ2-2; D may be TRBD1 (6 bases). V was cut by 7 bases and J by 5 bases, with 26 bases left in between. CDR3 size: 18 residues. CDR1 is SEHNR and CDR2 is FQNEAQ in the germline V gene (reference sequence). CDR3 loop: CASIYFPTGGVKTGELFF. Written as DNA, the CDR3 is TGTGCCAGCATCTACTTCCCGACAGGCGGAGTAAAAACCGGGGAGCTGTTTTTT.

The chain links TRBV6-5 to TRBJ2-3; either TRBD1 or TRBD2 may fit D (6 bases each). V shed 2 bases and J shed 4 bases, with 10 bases lying between them. CDR1 and CDR2 from the germline V gene are MNHEY and SVGAGI. This CDR3 has 14 amino acids. The CDR3 reads CASSYLGGSDTQYF. DNA of the CDR3: TGTGCCAGCAGTTACCTGGGGGGCTCAGATACGCAGTATTTT.

The chain employs TRBV18 and TRBJ2-1; D not certain. CDR1 is KGHSH and CDR2 is LQKENI in the germline V gene. The CDR3 loop spans 14 amino acids. V was shortened by 2 bases and J by 5 bases, with 10 bases between the two germline ends. The CDR3 nucleotides read TGTGCCAGCTCACCAGAAGGAGAGCACAATGAGCAGTTCTTC. Encoded protein: CASSPEGEHNEQFF. The whole variable domain, filled in from reference TRBV18 and TRBJ2-1, reads NAGVMQNPRHLVRRRGQEARLRCSPMKGHSHVYWYRQLPEEGLKFMVYLQKENIIDESGMPKERFSAEFPKEGPSILRIQQVVRGDSAAYFCASSPEGEHNEQFFGPGTRLTVL.

The rearrangement links TRBV29-1 to TRBJ1-5; D is uncertain. The germline V gene encodes CDR1 SQVTM and CDR2 ANQGSEA. There are 13 residues in the CDR3. V gave up 1 base and J gave up 6 bases, with 10 bases separating them. The CDR3 here is CSVEVVAGQPQHF. In DNA, the CDR3 is TGCAGCGTTGAAGTGGTAGCTGGTCAGCCCCAGCATTTT.

The rearrangement joins TRBV15 to TRBJ1-4; D gene ambiguous. The germline V gene encodes CDR1 LNHNV and CDR2 YYDKDF (reference sequence). This CDR3 region has 13 residues. Between the trimmed V and J ends, which lost 4 bases and 6 bases, there was a span of 9 bases. The CDR3 reads CATSKGSYEKLFF. The CDR3 nucleotides read TGTGCCACCAGCAAGGGTAGTTATGAAAAACTGTTTTTT.

This clonotype was detected once. This chain joins TRBV29-1 and TRBJ2-5; 7 positions match TRBD1. The germline gives CDR1 SQVTM, CDR2 ANQGSEA. The CDR3 runs to 13 residues. Germline trimming cut 3 bases from V and 7 bases from J; bases unmatched to any gene: 8. The CDR3 loop is CSVDYDRVATQYF. As DNA, the CDR3 is TGCAGCGTTGACTACGACAGGGTTGCGACCCAGTACTTC.

The chain combines TRBV9 with TRBJ2-1; TRBD2 matches at 7 bases. Trimming cost V 3 bases and J 4 bases; bases outside gene matches: 13. There are 17 residues in the CDR3. Germline-derived CDR1 and CDR2 are SGDLS and YYNGEE. The CDR3: CASSAPRRGGPYNEQFF. The CDR3 DNA sequence: TGTGCCAGCAGCGCCCCCAGGAGGGGAGGGCCGTACAATGAGCAGTTCTTC.

The chain is built from TRBV24-1 and TRBJ1-2; no clear D. Trimming removed 3 bases from V and 4 bases from J, with 11 bases in between. The CDR3 has 14 residues. Germline CDR1 and CDR2: KGHDR and SFDVKD. The CDR3 reads CATSDDGLSYGYTF. CDR3 sequence (DNA): TGTGCCACCAGTGATGATGGACTCTCCTATGGCTACACCTTC.

The chain is built from TRBV6-2 or TRBV6-3 and TRBJ2-3; TRBD1 might be the D (6 bases). The CDR3 is 19 amino acids. V was cut by 8 bases and J by 2 bases, with 29 bases left in between. Germline assignment: CDR1 MNHEY and CDR2 SVGEGT. CDR3 in amino acids: CASQGFGQPESPFTDTQYF. The DNA of the CDR3 is TGTGCCAGCCAAGGATTCGGACAGCCAGAGAGCCCTTTCACAGATACGCAGTATTTT.

The table lists this clonotype with a few counts. The chain couples TRBV20-1 to TRBJ2-1, with 8 bases that match TRBD2. The J segment lost 10 bases and the V segment lost 5 bases, leaving 7 bases of the junction unmatched. Germline V gene data show CDR1 as DFQATT and CDR2 as SNEGSKA (reference sequence). The length of the CDR3 is 12 residues. The CDR3 loop is CSAPLAGHEQFF. The CDR3 coding sequence is TGCAGTGCTCCCTTAGCGGGGCACGAGCAGTTCTTC.

The chain has TRBV12-3 or TRBV12-4 and TRBJ1-2, with TRBD1 identical over 7 bases. CDR3 length equals 16 residues. After removal of 6 bases from V and 7 bases from J, the junction contained 17 bases not matched to a gene. CDR3 sequence: CASRTSSGGEVGGYTF. The CDR3 DNA is TGTGCCAGCAGGACTTCCTCAGGGGGAGAGGTTGGTGGCTACACCTTC.

V usage is TRBV11-2 and J usage is TRBJ1-1; 8 bases align to TRBD1. The CDR3 is made up of 20 amino acids. Germline V CDR1 and CDR2: SGHAT, FQNNGV. The trim removed 5 bases at V and 5 bases at J, leaving 25 bases unmatched. The CDR3, as DNA: TGTGCCAGCAGCCAGTCGCCAGGGGGCATCCAACTTGTACTACGGACTGAAGCTTTCTTT. Its protein is CASSQSPGGIQLVLRTEAFF.

V is TRBV9 and J is TRBJ2-1; TRBD2 agrees at 10 bases. V lost 1 base and J lost 4; bases outside the gene matches: 5. CDR3 length: 16 residues. Germline V CDR1 and CDR2: SGDLS, YYNGEE. The CDR3 DNA reads TGTGCCAGCAGCGTACTAGCGGGAGTTGGGTACAATGAGCAGTTCTTC. It translates to CASSVLAGVGYNEQFF.

This clonotype has just one count. This chain uses TRBV2 with TRBJ1-5; D possibly corresponds to TRBD1 (5 bases). V lost 3 bases, J lost 0 bases, and 12 bases lay in between. CDR3 length: 16 residues. Germline V gives CDR1 SNHLY, CDR2 FYNNEI. Written as DNA, the CDR3 is TGTGCCAGCAGTGACGGGAGGGGCTATAGCAATCAGCCCCAGCATTTT. This encodes CASSDGRGYSNQPQHF.

The chain has TRBV5-1 and TRBJ2-1, with D uncertain. The germline CDR1 and CDR2 sequences are SGHRS and YFSETQ. V was cut by 0 bases and J by 10 bases, with 14 bases left in between. CDR3 length equals 14 residues. The DNA for the CDR3 is TGCGCCAGCAGCTTGGGGACGAACTTGCGGGAGCAGTTCTTC. Residues: CASSLGTNLREQFF.